Listed below are T cell receptor beta chains from one sample, sequenced in a study of blood T cell repertoires in COVID-19. TCRdb's copy holds only in-frame clones and misses some; the assay was immunoSEQ multiplex PCR. Found here are about 40,000 clones, 70% to 90% of them singletons; the top ten hold around 15%. The sequenced material came from peripheral blood. The receptors derive from a human donor in a cohort sampled during active COVID-19. Each CDR3 is given with its conserved first and last residue. D genes are given only for firm matches. Clone size, where shown, is once, few, many, or a class for clones that have expanded.

CASSQPGQTTDTQYF	TGTGCCAGCAGCCAACCGGGACAAACCACAGATACGCAGTATTTT	15	TRBV3-1/TRBV3-2	-	TRBJ2-3	-
CASDRGLGSNEQFF	TGTGCCAGCGACAGGGGATTAGGTTCGAATGAGCAGTTCTTC	14	TRBV10-3	-	TRBJ2-1	TRBD1
CASSLVSPQETQYF	TGCGCCAGCAGCTTGGTGTCCCCTCAAGAGACCCAGTACTTC	14	TRBV5-1	-	TRBJ2-5	-
CASSPTGLAVETQYF	TGTGCCAGCAGCCCAACGGGACTAGCGGTGGAGACCCAGTACTTC	15	TRBV3-1/TRBV3-2	-	TRBJ2-5	TRBD2
CASSPEGARREQYF	TGCGCCAGCAGCCCCGAGGGGGCACGAAGAGAGCAGTACTTC	14	TRBV5-1	-	TRBJ2-7	TRBD1
CASSQEAPRQLYEQYF	TGTGCCAGCAGCCAAGAAGCCCCCCGACAGCTCTACGAGCAGTACTTC	16	TRBV3-1/TRBV3-2	-	TRBJ2-7	-
CASSHMGLAGGSYEQYF	TGCGCCAGCAGCCATATGGGACTAGCGGGGGGATCCTACGAGCAGTACTTC	17	TRBV5-1	-	TRBJ2-7	TRBD2
CASTRTQANNQPQHF	TGTGCCAGCACTAGGACACAGGCTAACAATCAGCCCCAGCATTTT	15	TRBV2	-	TRBJ1-5	-
CASSQEGQNHQPQHF	TGCGCCAGCAGCCAAGAGGGACAGAACCATCAGCCCCAGCATTTT	15	TRBV4-1	-	TRBJ1-5	TRBD1
CASSSSTSYNEQFF	TGTGCCAGCAGCTCTAGTACTTCCTACAATGAGCAGTTCTTC	14	TRBV7-9	-	TRBJ2-1	-
CASSLSGGADGYTF	TGTGCCAGCAGCTTGAGCGGGGGCGCGGATGGCTACACCTTC	14	TRBV5-5	-	TRBJ1-2	-
CASSPPVVTTQETQYF	TGTGCCAGCTCACCACCGGTTGTGACAACGCAAGAGACCCAGTACTTC	16	TRBV18	-	TRBJ2-5	-
CSASPGIEAFF	TGCAGTGCTTCCCCGGGAATTGAAGCTTTCTTT	11	TRBV20-1	-	TRBJ1-1	-
CASSFKKTQYF	TGTGCCAGCAGTTTTAAAAAGACCCAGTACTTC	11	TRBV28	-	TRBJ2-5	-
CASSQSGTGVEKLFF	TGTGCCAGCAGCCAATCGGGGACAGGGGTTGAAAAACTGTTTTTT	15	TRBV3-1/TRBV3-2	-	TRBJ1-4	TRBD1
CASSPRQAAGNTIYF	TGTGCCAGCAGCCCTAGACAGGCTGCTGGAAACACCATATATTTT	15	TRBV9	-	TRBJ1-3	-
CASQAGSYGYTF	TGTGCCAGCCAGGCGGGCTCCTATGGCTACACCTTC	12	TRBV7-2	-	TRBJ1-2	-
CASSSPTGYGYTF	TGCGCCAGCAGCTCGCCCACAGGGTATGGCTACACCTTC	13	TRBV5-1	-	TRBJ1-2	-
CAISKTGNYGYTF	TGTGCCATCAGTAAGACAGGGAACTATGGCTACACCTTC	13	TRBV10-3	-	TRBJ1-2	TRBD1
CASSEVGWDRVRYTEAFF	TGTGCCAGCAGTGAAGTAGGGTGGGACAGGGTGAGGTACACTGAAGCTTTCTTT	18	TRBV2	once	TRBJ1-1	TRBD1
CASSRGQDGNTIYF	TGCGCCAGCAGTAGGGGACAGGACGGAAACACCATATATTTT	14	TRBV10-2	few	TRBJ1-3	TRBD1
CASSFGQGAGNTIYF	TGTGCCAGCAGCTTCGGGCAGGGGGCGGGAAACACCATATATTTT	15	TRBV7-7	-	TRBJ1-3	TRBD1
CASSFRGLSGPNTGELFF	TGTGCCAGCAGCTTTCGAGGTCTGTCAGGGCCGAACACCGGGGAGCTGTTTTTT	18	TRBV5-8	few	TRBJ2-2	-
CASSPLAGLQETQYF	TGTGCCAGCAGCCCACTAGCGGGCCTCCAAGAGACCCAGTACTTC	15	TRBV11-2	once	TRBJ2-5	TRBD2
CASSSTGVNTEAFF	TGCGCCAGCAGTTCGACAGGAGTTAACACTGAAGCTTTCTTT	14	TRBV10-1	-	TRBJ1-1	-
CASRTGNEQFF	TGTGCCAGCAGGACAGGGAATGAGCAGTTCTTC	11	TRBV18	-	TRBJ2-1	TRBD1
CASSMGRGPNEQYF	TGTGCCAGTAGTATGGGTAGGGGGCCTAACGAGCAGTACTTC	14	TRBV19	-	TRBJ2-7	TRBD1
CASSLGGRETQYF	TGTGCCAGCAGTTTGGGGGGACGAGAGACCCAGTACTTC	13	TRBV28	once	TRBJ2-5	-
CASSYSTRGDSPLHF	TGTGCCAGCAGTTACTCGACCAGGGGTGACTCACCCCTCCACTTT	15	TRBV6-5	-	TRBJ1-6	-
CASSTTGGSSYGYTF	TGCGCCAGCAGCACGACAGGGGGTTCGAGCTATGGCTACACCTTC	15	TRBV5-1	-	TRBJ1-2	TRBD1
CASAGQANEKLFF	TGTGCCAGCGCAGGGCAGGCTAATGAAAAACTGTTTTTT	13	TRBV28	few	TRBJ1-4	-
CASKTTGAGIQYF	TGTGCCAGCAAAACGACAGGGGCCGGAATTCAGTACTTC	13	TRBV2	-	TRBJ2-4	TRBD1
CSASPGVGNINEQFF	TGCAGTGCTAGTCCAGGCGTGGGCAACATAAACGAGCAGTTCTTC	15	TRBV20-1	-	TRBJ2-1	-
CASSRDRAGANVLTF	TGTGCCAGCAGCCGGGACAGAGCTGGGGCCAACGTCCTGACTTTC	15	TRBV7-9	-	TRBJ2-6	TRBD1
CASRAGSTDTQYF	TGTGCCAGCAGAGCCGGGAGCACAGATACGCAGTATTTT	13	TRBV3-1/TRBV3-2	once	TRBJ2-3	-
CASSYKASGDYEQYF	TGTGCCAGCAGTTACAAAGCTAGCGGTGACTACGAGCAGTACTTC	15	TRBV6-2/TRBV6-3	-	TRBJ2-7	TRBD2
CASSRLEGRDYNEQFF	TGTGCCAGCAGCAGATTAGAAGGGAGGGATTACAATGAGCAGTTCTTC	16	TRBV25-1	-	TRBJ2-1	TRBD2
CASSRELGGEQYF	TGCGCCAGCAGCAGAGAGTTGGGAGGAGAGCAGTACTTC	13	TRBV10-1	-	TRBJ2-7	-
CASSLAGETQYF	TGCGCCAGCAGCTTGGCGGGAGAGACCCAGTACTTC	12	TRBV5-1	-	TRBJ2-5	-
CASSKARGGPFF	TGTGCCAGCAGCAAAGCTAGGGGAGGTCCGTTCTTC	12	TRBV21-1	-	TRBJ2-1	-
CASSEMQRGETQYF	TGTGCCAGCAGTGAAATGCAGCGGGGGGAGACCCAGTACTTC	14	TRBV6-1	once	TRBJ2-5	TRBD2
CASSRTGEYQPQHF	TGTGCCAGCAGTCGGACAGGGGAGTATCAGCCCCAGCATTTT	14	TRBV2	-	TRBJ1-5	TRBD1
CASSTSGRALRQDTQYF	TGTGCCAGCAGCACTAGCGGGAGGGCTCTTCGCCAGGATACGCAGTATTTT	17	TRBV11-2	-	TRBJ2-3	TRBD2
CASSGLLVEKLFF	TGTGCCAGCAGCGGTCTGTTAGTTGAAAAACTGTTTTTT	13	TRBV12-3/TRBV12-4	-	TRBJ1-4	-
CASSQDRGSYGYTF	TGTGCCAGCAGCCAGGACAGGGGAAGCTATGGCTACACCTTC	14	TRBV7-2	few	TRBJ1-2	TRBD1
CASSLLPTANYGYTF	TGTGCCAGCAGCTTGTTGCCGACAGCAAACTATGGCTACACCTTC	15	TRBV5-6	-	TRBJ1-2	-
CASSQSLQNYEQYF	TGCGCCAGCAGTCAATCGTTGCAGAACTACGAGCAGTACTTC	14	TRBV23-1	-	TRBJ2-7	-
CASSWRGGSSYEQYF	TGTGCCAGCAGCTGGCGGGGGGGCAGTAGTTACGAGCAGTACTTC	15	TRBV5-6	-	TRBJ2-7	TRBD2
CASSYERGAPYEQYF	TGTGCCAGCAGTTACGAGCGGGGGGCACCCTACGAGCAGTACTTC	15	TRBV6-6	-	TRBJ2-7	TRBD2
CASSLRTPEYEQYF	TGCGCCAGCAGCTTGCGGACACCAGAATACGAGCAGTACTTC	14	TRBV5-1	few	TRBJ2-7	-
CASSEPSRDSYGYTF	TGTGCCAGCAGTGAACCAAGCCGGGACAGCTATGGCTACACCTTC	15	TRBV6-1	-	TRBJ1-2	TRBD1
CASSDWGEAKNIQYF	TGTGCCAGCAGTGACTGGGGGGAAGCCAAAAACATTCAGTACTTC	15	TRBV2	-	TRBJ2-4	-
CASSSDRATSYEQYF	TGTGCCAGCAGCTCGGACAGGGCAACCTCCTACGAGCAGTACTTC	15	TRBV7-9	once	TRBJ2-7	TRBD1
CASRFEGGRQETQYF	TGTGCCAGCAGGTTCGAGGGGGGGCGCCAAGAGACCCAGTACTTC	15	TRBV3-1/TRBV3-2	few	TRBJ2-5	-
CASSPPGRADTQYF	TGTGCCAGCTCACCCCCTGGGAGGGCAGATACGCAGTATTTT	14	TRBV18	-	TRBJ2-3	TRBD2
CASSLEGVVRNQPQHF	TGTGCCAGCAGCTTGGAGGGGGTGGTCAGAAATCAGCCCCAGCATTTT	16	TRBV5-8	-	TRBJ1-5	-
CASSLAGAGGQETQYF	TGTGCCAGCAGCCTGGCGGGAGCGGGGGGGCAAGAGACCCAGTACTTC	16	TRBV7-3	few	TRBJ2-5	TRBD2